The 17 T cell receptor beta chains reported below all come from one sample, sequenced in a study of cytomegalovirus exposure and HLA in healthy donors. The PCR contained 60 Vbeta and 13 Jbeta primers. TCRdb keeps only in-frame clones here, not all; method: immunoSEQ multiplex PCR. The sample gives around 150,000 clones, 85% of which show up once; around 2.1% is in the top ten. Sequenced sample: PBMCs. The receptors derive from a man younger than 35 in good health and CMV-seropositive.

This clone was found once. J is TRBJ1-2 and V is TRBV19; D is undetermined. The CDR3 has 14 amino acids. The V end lost 4 bases, the J end lost 2 bases, and 11 bases lay between the germline ends. The germline V gene encodes CDR1 LNHDA and CDR2 SQIVND (reference sequence). The CDR3 DNA is TGTGCCAGTAGTACGCGCGGGGAAAACTATGGCTACACCTTC. Its translation: CASSTRGENYGYTF.

The chain recombines TRBV7-3 with TRBJ1-1; 8 bases are a match to TRBD1. V lost 3 bases, J lost 0 bases, and 0 bases stayed unmatched. Germline V gene data show CDR1 as SGHTA and CDR2 as FQGTGA. This CDR3 is built from 14 residues. The CDR3 nucleotides read TGTGCCAGCAGCTTGACAGGGGTGAACACTGAAGCTTTCTTT. Protein: CASSLTGVNTEAFF.

The CDR3 nucleotides are TGTGCCAGCAGCTTCGGTTTCGGACTAGCGGGGGGGCCTGTAGAGACCCAGTACTTC. It translates to CASSFGFGLAGGPVETQYF. The chain is built from TRBV11-3 and TRBJ2-5, with 15 bases matching TRBD2. In germline, CDR1 is SGHNT, CDR2 YENEEA. V lost 3 bases and J lost 4; bases outside the gene matches: 12. The CDR3 runs 19 residues. Complete variable domain (other parts from reference TRBV11-3 and TRBJ2-5): EAGVVQSPRYKIIEKKQPVAFWCNPISGHNTLYWYLQNLGQGPELLIRYENEEAVDDSQLPKDRFSAERLKGVDSTLKIQPAELGDSAVYLCASSFGFGLAGGPVETQYFGPGTRLLVL.

CDR3 sequence: CASGRGETYEQYF. In DNA, the CDR3 is TGTGCTAGTGGTCGCGGGGAGACCTACGAGCAGTACTTC. The chain employs TRBV12-5 and TRBJ2-7; possible D gene TRBD2, 6 bases. Trimming took 5 bases from V and 2 from J, leaving 10 bases between them. The CDR3 has 13 amino acids. Germline V gene data show CDR1 as LGHNT and CDR2 as FRNRAP.

The chain carries TRBV5-1 and TRBJ2-7, with 7 bases fitting TRBD1. Germline V gives CDR1 SGHRS, CDR2 YFSETQ. J gave up 5 bases and V 2 bases, and 7 bases lay outside the gene matches. The CDR3 spans 14 residues. The CDR3 sequence is CASSFGQERNEQYF. CDR3 nucleotides: TGCGCCAGCAGCTTCGGACAGGAGCGTAACGAGCAGTACTTC.

V and J are TRBV12-5 and TRBJ2-3; the match to TRBD1 covers 8 bases. This CDR3 contains 15 residues. The V and J ends lost 7 bases and 2 bases, in that order; junction bases with no gene match: 8. Germline CDR1 and CDR2: LGHNT and FRNRAP. CDR3 nucleotide sequence: TGTGCTAGTGCCTCCGGGACAGGAGACACAGATACGCAGTATTTT. It is translated as CASASGTGDTDTQYF. The full variable domain, its missing parts supplied by reference TRBV12-5 and TRBJ2-3, is DARVTQTPRHKVTEMGQEVTMRCQPILGHNTVFWYRQTMMQGLELLAYFRNRAPLDDSGMPKDRFSAEMPDATLATLKIQPSEPRDSAVYFCASASGTGDTDTQYFGPGTRLTVL.

The rearrangement joins TRBV5-4 to TRBJ2-7; D possibly corresponds to TRBD1 (6 bases). The CDR3 totals 12 residues. Germline V CDR1 and CDR2: SGHNT, YYREEE (reference sequence). V lost 4 bases and J lost 4, with 9 bases in between. The CDR3 is CASSATGYEQYF. CDR3 DNA: TGTGCCAGCAGCGCAACAGGGTACGAGCAGTACTTC.

The V call is TRBV11-3, the J call TRBJ1-3; D may be TRBD1 (6 bases). This CDR3 contains 16 residues. Germline assignment: CDR1 SGHNT and CDR2 YENEEA. V was cut by 4 bases and J by 0 bases, with 13 bases left in between. The CDR3 reads CASSSNRDTSGNTIYF. CDR3 bases: TGTGCCAGCAGCTCTAACCGGGACACCTCTGGAAACACCATATATTTT.

The CDR3 DNA is TGTGCCAGCAGTGCCCTGACTAGCGCGGATGAGCAGTTCTTC. Protein sequence: CASSALTSADEQFF. V gene TRBV2 combines with J gene TRBJ2-1; 8 positions agree with TRBD2. V lost 4 bases, J lost 8 bases, and 7 bases stayed unmatched. This CDR3 is built from 14 residues. CDR1 SNHLY and CDR2 FYNNEI come from the germline V gene.

The chain couples TRBV11-3 to TRBJ1-3; D call uncertain. Germline V gene data show CDR1 as SGHNT and CDR2 as YENEEA. Deletions cut 3 bases from V and 4 bases from J, with 7 bases between. The CDR3 runs 13 residues. The CDR3 here is CASSFSPGNTIYF. For the CDR3, the DNA is TGTGCCAGCAGCTTTAGCCCGGGAAACACCATATATTTT.

The gene calls are TRBV7-3 and TRBJ2-2; TRBD2 agrees at 11 bases. This CDR3 contains 18 residues. V shed 0 bases and J 4 bases; nucleotides not matched to a gene: 7. Germline V CDR1 and CDR2: SGHTA, FQGTGA. The CDR3 DNA reads as TGTGCCAGCAGCTTAACTAGCGGGGGGGCCGGTCGCACCGGGGAGCTGTTTTTT. Its protein is CASSLTSGGAGRTGELFF.

This sequence joins TRBV9 and TRBJ2-3, with 12 bases fitting TRBD1. The J segment lost 6 bases and the V segment lost 0 bases, leaving 5 bases of the junction unmatched. Germline lookup yields CDR1 SGDLS and CDR2 YYNGEE. The CDR3 runs to 16 residues. CDR3 sequence reads: CASSVVGQGAADTQYF. Here the CDR3 DNA reads TGTGCCAGCAGCGTAGTGGGACAGGGGGCAGCGGATACGCAGTATTTT.

This clone appeared a single time. The chain carries TRBV30 and TRBJ1-2; 7 bases align to TRBD1. The trim removed 2 bases at V and 7 bases at J, leaving 7 bases unmatched. The CDR3 consists of 13 residues. Germline values: CDR1 GTSNPN, CDR2 SVGIG (reference sequence). CDR3 coding DNA: TGTGCCTGGAGTAATACAGGGGTGGGTGGCTACACCTTC. Its translation is CAWSNTGVGGYTF.

For this clone: At one end, the junction sequence differs from germline, possibly due to a read error. The J gene is TRBJ1-5, the V gene TRBV7-7; D may be TRBD1 (6 bases). The CDR3 totals 16 residues. Germline V lookup: CDR1 SSHAT, CDR2 FNYEAQ (reference sequence). The CDR3 loop reads CASSLAWDISNQPQHF. The CDR3 DNA reads as TGTGCTAGCAGCTTAGCCTGGGACATTAGCAATCAGCCCCAGCATTTT. The variable domain in full, completed from reference TRBV7-7 and TRBJ1-5, reads GAGVSQSPRYKVTKRGQDVTLRCDPISSHATLYWYQQALGQGPEFLTYFNYEAQPDKSGLPSDRFSAERPEGSISTLTIQRTEQRDSAMYRCASSLAWDISNQPQHFGDGTRLSIL.

With respect to this clone: Distinct nucleotide sequences in the sample also encode this CDR3. The chain carries TRBV5-4 and TRBJ2-1, with D possibly being TRBD2 (7 bases). This CDR3 has 15 residues. V was clipped by 0 bases and J by 8 bases, with 15 bases between them. The V gene's germline CDR1 is SGHNT and CDR2 YYREEE (reference sequence). This CDR3 reads CASSLAGTGGDEQFF. The CDR3 nucleotides are TGTGCCAGCAGCTTGGCCGGGACGGGGGGCGATGAGCAGTTCTTC.

This clone was picked up one time. The rearrangement links TRBV5-1 to TRBJ2-2, with D possibly TRBD2 on 6 matching bases. The length of the CDR3 is 14 residues. CDR1 is SGHRS and CDR2 is YFSETQ in the germline V gene. V lost 0 bases and J 6 bases, leaving 9 bases between the germline ends. The CDR3 DNA follows: TGCGCCAGCAGCTTGGCCTCGGGAGCCGGGGAGCTGTTTTTT. This sequence encodes CASSLASGAGELFF.

J is TRBJ1-5 and V is TRBV19; TRBD1 matches 8 bases. The CDR3 is 14 amino acids. The germline gives CDR1 LNHDA, CDR2 SQIVND (reference sequence). J lost 6 bases, V lost 6 bases, and 7 bases had no gene match. The CDR3 loop reads CASRQTGASQPQHF. In DNA form, the CDR3 reads TGTGCCAGTAGGCAGACAGGGGCAAGTCAGCCCCAGCATTTT.